The sequence of this TCR beta chain was determined in a study of CD8 T cells in ankylosing spondylitis. Overall study findings and caveats: The study looked at matched synovial fluid samples from ankylosing spondylitis patients. Disease-linked clones were reported to be significantly enriched there. Disease-linked clones had a CD8+ phenotype and relatively low frequency in peripheral blood. Before this, some motif variants had been reported in reactive arthritis synovial fluid and blood.

TCR beta libraries were made by quantitative 5'-RACE with molecular barcodes. TCRdb independently ran MiXCR on the 5' RACE reads; one entry per CDR3 protein. The table shows 200,000 to 300,000 distinct CDR3 sequences, with roughly 10% occurring only once. V was clipped by 4 bases and J by 5 bases; unmatched bases: 6. The CDR3 loop spans 14 amino acids. Germline assignment: CDR1 DFQATT and CDR2 SNEGSKA (reference sequence). On this clonotype itself: Antigen: not known.

The chain combines TRBV20-1 with TRBJ2-2; 8 bases align to TRBD2. This clonotype originated in a male donor with ankylosing spondylitis or in good health (not recorded which). The sample consisted of blood, either unsorted or a sorted T cell fraction (not recorded which). This CDR3 reads CSAMAGGNTGELFF. CDR3 bases: TGCAGTGCTATGGCGGGGGGTAATACCGGGGAGCTGTTTTTT.